This T cell receptor beta chain is from a study of CD8 T cells in Susac syndrome. Reverse transcription used about 0.45 to 1 ug RNA and random hexamers. TCRdb fed the immunoSEQ multiplex PCR reads into MiXCR, producing one record per CDR3 protein. The top ten hold approximately 0.2% of the sample, which has about 300,000 distinct CDR3 sequences, around 85% seen once. Germline CDR1 reads MNHEY; CDR2 reads SMNVEV (reference sequence). The ends were cut back, 3 bases at V and 0 bases at J, with 11 bases in the middle. CDR3 size: 15 residues. Sequencing targeted TCR beta in blood CD8+ and CD4+ T cells. The chain uses TRBV27 and TRBJ1-1; D unresolved. The TCR was taken from a human donor with multiple sclerosis. Sample: CD8+ T cells from PBMCs. CDR3 protein: CASSFSNTLNTEAFF. For the CDR3, the DNA is TGTGCCAGCAGTTTTTCCAACACCTTGAACACTGAAGCTTTCTTT.